These 27 T cell receptor beta chains were all obtained from the same sample, sequenced in a study of T cell clonotyping in hematopoietic cell transplantation. Time point of the sample: recipient sample about 28 days before transplant, after cytoreduction. Libraries were prepared by immunoSEQ multiplex PCR; TCRdb keeps only in-frame clonotypes and omits some of them. The sample includes some 36,000 clones, 85% to 95% of them seen just once. The source material was peripheral blood mononuclear cells, sampled before stem cell transplant. The receptors shown here come from a man between 40 and 49 years old with chronic myeloid leukemia. Some clones in this sample may be carry-over from other donors' samples.

The chain recombines TRBV5-4 with TRBJ2-7; no clear D gene. The CDR3 length is 13 residues. The germline V gene has CDR1 SGHNT and CDR2 YYREEE (reference sequence). Deletions cut 1 base from V and 7 bases from J, with 12 bases between. The CDR3 DNA is TGTGCCAGCAGCTTGAATGGGGTCAGGGAGCAGTACTTC. Its protein product is CASSLNGVREQYF.

V and J are TRBV28 and TRBJ2-1; possible D gene TRBD1, 5 bases. The CDR3 contains 14 residues. The germline CDR1 and CDR2 sequences are MDHEN and SYDVKM. Trimming took 10 bases from V and 3 from J, leaving 16 bases between them. CDR3 DNA: TGTGCCACCAGGGTCGGGTCGGGCTACAATGAGCAGTTCTTC. Translated: CATRVGSGYNEQFF.

The table lists this clone with a count of one. The J gene is TRBJ2-3, the V gene TRBV5-1; D is unclear. Trimming took off 0 bases at V and 0 bases at J, with 8 bases between the two ends. The CDR3 loop spans 15 amino acids. CDR1 is SGHRS and CDR2 is YFSETQ in the germline V gene. CDR3 protein: CASSLVGSSTDTQYF. CDR3 DNA: TGCGCCAGCAGCTTGGTGGGGTCTAGCACAGATACGCAGTATTTT.

V is TRBV15 and J is TRBJ2-5; D perhaps matches TRBD1 (5 bases). Germline-derived CDR1 and CDR2 are LNHNV and YYDKDF (reference sequence). This CDR3 spans 22 amino acids. With 1 base removed from V and 1 base from J, the gap between germline ends came to 31 bases. CDR3 coding DNA: TGTGCCACCAGCAGAGTCGTTTGGGGCCTTGTAGTCATCCCACCGGCCCAAGAGACCCAGTACTTC. Translated, it gives CATSRVVWGLVVIPPAQETQYF.

The chain uses TRBV30 and TRBJ1-2, with 7 bases that match TRBD1. Trimming at V came to 2 bases and at J to 1 base, leaving 7 bases not matched to a gene. Germline loops: CDR1 GTSNPN, CDR2 SVGIG (reference sequence). The CDR3 covers 15 residues. CDR3 loop: CAWSRGTAYNYGYTF. DNA of the CDR3: TGTGCCTGGAGTAGGGGGACAGCGTATAACTATGGCTACACCTTC. Full variable domain (missing parts from reference TRBV30 and TRBJ1-2): SQTIHQWPATLVQPVGSPLSLECTVEGTSNPNLYWYRQAAGRGLQLLFYSVGIGQISSEVPQNLSASRPQDRQFILSSKKLLLSDSGFYLCAWSRGTAYNYGYTFGSGTRLTVV.

The chain carries TRBV27 and TRBJ2-7; 8 nucleotides align to TRBD1. Per germline, CDR1 MNHEY and CDR2 SMNVEV (reference sequence). The CDR3 loop spans 15 amino acids. Trimming took 5 bases from V and 4 from J; bases not matched to a gene: 10. Here the CDR3 DNA reads TGTGCCAGCAGTCCTTACAGGGGGTCCCCTTACGAGCAGTACTTC. Its translation: CASSPYRGSPYEQYF.

V usage is TRBV27 and J usage is TRBJ1-2; tentative D call: TRBD1 (5 bases). V dropped 2 bases and J dropped 0 bases, with 16 bases sitting between them. The CDR3 spans 17 residues. Germline V CDR1 and CDR2: MNHEY, SMNVEV (reference sequence). CDR3 sequence reads: CASSLTGNSGPNYGYTF. The DNA for the CDR3 is TGTGCCAGCAGTTTAACAGGCAACAGCGGGCCTAACTATGGCTACACCTTC.

The genes are TRBV28 and TRBJ1-3, with D tentatively TRBD1 (5 bases). CDR1 and CDR2 (germline): MDHEN, SYDVKM. V was clipped by 0 bases and J by 8 bases, with 8 bases between them. The CDR3 sequence is 13 residues long. The CDR3 nucleotides read TGTGCCAGCAGTTTATGGGGGGTAGACACCATATATTTT. Protein: CASSLWGVDTIYF.

For the CDR3, the DNA is TGTGCCAGCAGCCGGGGAGAGGGGGCTGAAAAACTGTTTTTT. Translated, it gives CASSRGEGAEKLFF. This chain links TRBV7-9 with TRBJ1-4, with 7 bases that match TRBD1. The length of the CDR3 is 14 residues. V shed 5 bases and J 7 bases; nucleotides not matched to a gene: 7. In germline, CDR1 is SEHNR, CDR2 FQNEAQ (reference sequence).

The genes are TRBV7-3 and TRBJ2-5, with TRBD1 matching 8 bases. V was clipped by 1 base and J by 4 bases; unmatched bases: 11. This CDR3 is 17 amino acids long. The germline V gene encodes CDR1 SGHTA and CDR2 FQGTGA. The CDR3 region is CASSLIGQGAIRETQYF. In nucleotides, the CDR3 is TGTGCCAGCAGCTTAATAGGGCAGGGGGCGATCCGAGAGACCCAGTACTTC.

Here the CDR3 DNA reads TGTGCCAGCAGCTTAGCGCAAACTAGCGGCCCCGGGGAGCTGTTTTTT. This gives the protein CASSLAQTSGPGELFF. The V gene is TRBV7-9, the J gene TRBJ2-2; 8 bases fit TRBD2. Germline trimming cut 0 bases from V and 6 bases from J; bases unmatched to any gene: 6. CDR3 size: 16 residues. Per germline, CDR1 SEHNR and CDR2 FQNEAQ (reference sequence).

The CDR3 DNA reads as TGTGCCAGCAGTTATCCGGTTCAAGAGACCCAGTACTTC. Translating it yields CASSYPVQETQYF. The V gene is TRBV28, the J gene TRBJ2-5; D unresolved. This CDR3 region has 13 residues. In germline, CDR1 is MDHEN, CDR2 SYDVKM. V was clipped by 4 bases and J by 2 bases, with 8 bases between them.

The rearrangement links TRBV29-1 to TRBJ2-1, with 7 bases identical to TRBD1. Trimming took 8 bases from V and 5 from J; bases not matched to a gene: 15. The CDR3 length is 15 residues. The germline gives CDR1 SQVTM, CDR2 ANQGSEA. CDR3 in DNA: TGCAGCCCTTCCCCCGCAGGGGGTGATGACAATGAGCAGTTCTTC. It translates to CSPSPAGGDDNEQFF.

The V call is TRBV7-2, the J call TRBJ1-2; a weak D match, TRBD1 (5 bases). Germline CDR1 is SGHTA and CDR2 is FQGNSA. V lost 5 bases to trimming and J lost 3 bases, with 13 bases between them. There are 14 residues in the CDR3. The CDR3 loop reads CASSPNGADYGYTF. The CDR3 nucleotides read TGTGCCAGCAGCCCGAACGGGGCGGACTATGGCTACACCTTC. The full variable domain, with the rest looked up from reference TRBV7-2 and TRBJ1-2, is GAGVSQSPSNKVTEKGKDVELRCDPISGHTALYWYRQSLGQGLEFLIYFQGNSAPDKSGLPSDRFSAERTGGSVSTLTIQRTQQEDSAVYLCASSPNGADYGYTFGSGTRLTVV.

This clone was seen once. This sequence joins TRBV28 and TRBJ1-2; no firm D call. Germline CDR1 reads MDHEN; CDR2 reads SYDVKM. V was cut by 1 base and J by 10 bases, with 19 bases left in between. The CDR3 is made up of 15 amino acids. The CDR3 DNA follows: TGTGCCAGCAGTTTATTGGAAGGAGCGCTAAAGCCCTACACCTTC. It specifies CASSLLEGALKPYTF.

This rearrangement joins TRBV14 to TRBJ1-2; TRBD1 agrees at 7 bases. V lost 0 bases to trimming and J lost 4 bases; unmatched junction nucleotides: 8. The CDR3 runs to 16 residues. Germline V CDR1 and CDR2: SGHDN, FVKESK. The CDR3 protein is CASSQDSLTGRYGYTF. CDR3 in DNA: TGTGCCAGCAGCCAAGATTCCCTGACAGGGCGCTATGGCTACACCTTC.

V usage is TRBV2 and J usage is TRBJ2-7, with 10 positions matching TRBD1. J was trimmed by 7 bases and V by 6 bases; bases with no gene match: 9. The CDR3 is 14 residues long. The germline V gene has CDR1 SNHLY and CDR2 FYNNEI. The CDR3 region has the DNA TGTGCCAGCAGCCGACAGGGGGCAATGTTTGAGCAGTACTTC. This gives the protein CASSRQGAMFEQYF. The complete variable domain, with remaining parts taken from reference TRBV2 and TRBJ2-7, reads EPEVTQTPSHQVTQMGQEVILRCVPISNHLYFYWYRQILGQKVEFLVSFYNNEISEKSEIFDDQFSVERPDGSNFTLKIRSTKLEDSAMYFCASSRQGAMFEQYFGPGTRLTVT.

The chain employs TRBV5-1 and TRBJ1-4, with TRBD1 matching 9 bases. Per the germline V gene, CDR1 is SGHRS and CDR2 is YFSETQ. V shed 7 bases, J shed 7 bases, and the junction held 5 bases outside the gene matches. This CDR3 comprises 13 residues. CDR3 sequence: CASHRQGGEKLFF. In nucleotides, the CDR3 is TGCGCCAGCCATCGACAGGGGGGTGAAAAACTGTTTTTT. Full variable domain (outside the CDR3, taken from reference TRBV5-1 and TRBJ1-4): KAGVTQTPRYLIKTRGQQVTLSCSPISGHRSVSWYQQTPGQGLQFLFEYFSETQRNKGNFPGRFSGRQFSNSRSEMNVSTLELGDSALYLCASHRQGGEKLFFGSGTQLSVL.

The sample holds one count of this clone. The chain has TRBV28 and TRBJ1-1; 7 nucleotides match TRBD1. CDR3 length equals 14 residues. The V gene's germline CDR1 is MDHEN and CDR2 SYDVKM. With V trimmed by 2 bases and J by 0 bases, 0 bases remained unmatched. The CDR3 is CASSLGTVNTEAFF. In nucleotides, the CDR3 is TGTGCCAGCAGTTTAGGGACAGTGAACACTGAAGCTTTCTTT.

The chain employs TRBV9 and TRBJ2-3; no reliable D call. CDR1 SGDLS and CDR2 YYNGEE come from the germline V gene. The V gene lost 7 bases and the J gene lost 0 bases, with 12 bases spanning the gap. The CDR3 totals 14 residues. The CDR3 spells CASARSTSTDTQYF. In DNA form, the CDR3 reads TGTGCCAGCGCGCGATCTACTAGCACAGATACGCAGTATTTT.

The chain employs TRBV16 and TRBJ2-6; maybe TRBD2 (5 bases). This CDR3 has 16 residues. The germline V gene has CDR1 KGHSY and CDR2 FQNENV. V lost 0 bases and J lost 2, with 8 bases in between. DNA of the CDR3: TGTGCCAGCAGCCAATCAGTGAGGGCTGGGGCCAACGTCCTGACTTTC. It translates to CASSQSVRAGANVLTF.

The CDR3 reads CATSRDRGGFHEQYF. CDR3 nucleotides: TGTGCCACCAGCAGAGATCGGGGAGGGTTCCACGAGCAGTACTTC. This rearrangement joins TRBV15 to TRBJ2-7; 7 bases are a match to TRBD2. Germline CDR1 is LNHNV and CDR2 is YYDKDF (reference sequence). V was pared by 0 bases and J by 5 bases, with 7 bases of the junction left unmatched. CDR3 length equals 15 residues.

This clone was detected once. The chain recombines TRBV13 with TRBJ2-2; 9 bases are shared with TRBD1. V was pared by 4 bases and J by 3 bases, with 12 bases of the junction left unmatched. The germline V gene encodes CDR1 PRHDT and CDR2 FYEKMQ (reference sequence). This CDR3 is built from 18 residues. CDR3 nucleotides: TGTGCCAGCAGCTCGGGACAGGGAAGCTTTCCCTACACCGGGGAGCTGTTTTTT. Translated: CASSSGQGSFPYTGELFF.

This clone is medium-sized. The chain employs TRBV29-1 and TRBJ1-1; D gene ambiguous. The germline V gene has CDR1 SQVTM and CDR2 ANQGSEA. The CDR3 totals 15 residues. V was cut by 7 bases and J by 1 base, with 19 bases left in between. The CDR3: CSATRREPTNTEAFF. The CDR3 DNA is TGCAGCGCCACCCGGCGGGAGCCCACGAACACTGAAGCTTTCTTT. The full variable domain, rest sourced from reference TRBV29-1 and TRBJ1-1, is SAVISQKPSRDICQRGTSLTIQCQVDSQVTMMFWYRQQPGQSLTLIATANQGSEATYESGFVIDKFPISRPNLTFSTLTVSNMSPEDSSIYLCSATRREPTNTEAFFGQGTRLTVV.

J is TRBJ1-1 and V is TRBV2, with a tentative D call TRBD1 (5 bases). Trimming stripped 2 bases from V and 0 bases from J, with 10 bases between. Germline loops: CDR1 SNHLY, CDR2 FYNNEI. The CDR3 is 15 residues long. The CDR3 sequence: CASSEQGLMNTEAFF. For the CDR3, the DNA is TGTGCCAGCAGTGAACAGGGCTTGATGAACACTGAAGCTTTCTTT.

The genes are TRBV6-5 and TRBJ1-5; D might be TRBD1 (6 bases). The V and J ends lost 1 base and 3 bases respectively, with 13 bases between them. In germline, CDR1 is MNHEY, CDR2 SVGAGI. The CDR3 totals 16 residues. The CDR3 loop reads CASSYFEGEYNQPQHF. The CDR3 DNA sequence: TGTGCCAGCAGTTACTTTGAGGGGGAATACAATCAGCCCCAGCATTTT.

The chain links TRBV6-1 to TRBJ1-2; D call uncertain. The V gene lost 6 bases and the J gene lost 3 bases, with 14 bases spanning the gap. CDR3 length equals 14 residues. Germline V CDR1 and CDR2: MNHNS, SASEGT. The CDR3 sequence is CASRPRTDDYGYTF. The CDR3 DNA is TGTGCCAGCAGGCCCCGAACGGACGACTATGGCTACACCTTC.